This T cell receptor (beta chain) is drawn from a study of T cells of healthy individuals. Germline loops: CDR1 SGHAT, CDR2 FQDESV (reference sequence). The CDR3 covers 14 residues. Trimming left V 5 bases short and J 5 bases short, with 13 bases between. TCRdb re-called the 5' RACE reads through MiXCR, storing one row per CDR3 protein. Here the sample spans 55,000 to 65,000 distinct CDR3 sequences, roughly 16% being singletons. This clonotype was recorded many times. The chain joins TRBV11-1 to TRBJ1-5; D is perhaps TRBD1 (5 bases). The receptor comes from a human donor in good health. Here the CDR3 reads CASSPGVGDQPQHF. The CDR3 region has the DNA TGTGCCAGCAGCCCGGGGGTTGGGGATCAGCCCCAGCATTTT.